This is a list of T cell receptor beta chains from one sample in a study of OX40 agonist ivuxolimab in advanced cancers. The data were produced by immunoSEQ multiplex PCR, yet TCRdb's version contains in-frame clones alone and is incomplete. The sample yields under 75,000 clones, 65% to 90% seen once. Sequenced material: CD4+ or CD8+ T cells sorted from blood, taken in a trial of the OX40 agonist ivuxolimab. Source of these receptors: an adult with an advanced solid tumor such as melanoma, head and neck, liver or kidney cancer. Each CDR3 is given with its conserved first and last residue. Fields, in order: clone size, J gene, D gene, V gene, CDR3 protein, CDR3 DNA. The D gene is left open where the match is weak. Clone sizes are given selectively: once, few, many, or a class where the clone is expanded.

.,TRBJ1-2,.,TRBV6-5,CASSYYRVTGNYGYTF,TGTGCCAGCAGTTACTATCGAGTTACAGGAAACTATGGCTACACCTTC
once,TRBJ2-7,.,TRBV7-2,CASSSVAASYEQYF,TGTGCCAGCAGCTCTGTAGCGGCCTCCTACGAGCAGTACTTC
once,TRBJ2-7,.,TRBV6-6,CASRRRETDYEQYF,TGTGCCAGCAGGAGACGGGAAACGGACTACGAGCAGTACTTC
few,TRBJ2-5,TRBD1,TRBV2,CASSKAGRGNVYQETQYF,TGTGCCAGCAGTAAGGCTGGCAGGGGGAACGTATACCAAGAGACCCAGTACTTC
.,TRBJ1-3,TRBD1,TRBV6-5,CASRLQGAAGNTIYF,TGTGCCAGCAGGCTACAGGGGGCGGCTGGAAACACCATATATTTT
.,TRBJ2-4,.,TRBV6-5,CASSYVETDAKNIQYF,TGTGCCAGCAGTTACGTCGAGACAGACGCCAAAAACATTCAGTACTTC
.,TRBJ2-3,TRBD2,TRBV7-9,CASSPTPLAGDLYTQYF,TGTGCCAGCAGCCCCACCCCACTAGCGGGAGATTTATATACGCAGTATTTT
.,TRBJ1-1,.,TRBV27,CASRSVGNTEAFF,TGTGCCAGCAGGTCTGTGGGGAACACTGAAGCTTTCTTT
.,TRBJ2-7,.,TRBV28,CASKNSGAESSYEQYF,TGTGCCAGCAAAAACTCGGGGGCGGAGAGCTCCTACGAGCAGTACTTC
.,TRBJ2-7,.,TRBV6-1,CASSLSGYEQYF,TGTGCCAGCTCGTTAAGCGGCTACGAGCAGTACTTC
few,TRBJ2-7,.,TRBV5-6,CASSPAGRYEQYF,TGTGCCAGCAGCCCCGCGGGACGTTACGAGCAGTACTTC
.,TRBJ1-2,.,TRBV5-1,CASSLEEFYGYTF,TGTGCCAGCAGCTTGGAAGAGTTCTATGGCTACACCTTC
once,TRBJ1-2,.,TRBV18,CASSPAGIRGYGYTF,TGTGCCAGCTCACCGGCAGGGATTCGCGGCTATGGCTACACCTTC
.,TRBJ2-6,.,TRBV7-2,CASSLFLAGTGANVLTF,TGTGCCAGCAGCTTATTTTTGGCAGGGACTGGGGCCAACGTCCTGACTTTC
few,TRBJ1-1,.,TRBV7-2,CASSPTGISNTEAFF,TGTGCCAGCAGTCCAACAGGGATTTCGAACACTGAAGCTTTCTTT
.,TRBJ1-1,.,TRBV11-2,CASSMLTKQGKAFF,TGTGCCAGCAGCATGTTAACAAAACAGGGAAAAGCTTTCTTT
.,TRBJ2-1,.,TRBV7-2,CASSLARENEQFF,TGTGCCAGCAGCTTAGCGCGGGAAAATGAGCAGTTCTTC
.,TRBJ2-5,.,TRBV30,CAWGRQFQETQYF,TGTGCCTGGGGTCGACAGTTCCAAGAGACCCAGTACTTC
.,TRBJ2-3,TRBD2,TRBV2,CASSGSRGVVDTQYF,TGTGCCAGCAGTGGATCGCGGGGGGTAGTAGATACGCAGTATTTT
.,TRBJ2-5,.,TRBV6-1,CASRTHQETQYF,TGTGCCAGCAGAACCCACCAAGAGACCCAGTACTTC
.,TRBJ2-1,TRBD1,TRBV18,CASSWTGGTYNEQFF,TGTGCCAGCTCGTGGACAGGGGGCACCTACAATGAGCAGTTCTTC
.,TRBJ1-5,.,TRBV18,CASSPDRETNNQPQHF,TGTGCCAGCTCACCAGACAGAGAGACAAATAATCAGCCCCAGCATTTT
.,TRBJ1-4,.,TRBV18,CASSADLATNEKLFF,TGTGCCAGCTCGGCAGACTTGGCAACTAATGAAAAACTGTTTTTT
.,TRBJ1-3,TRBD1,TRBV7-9,CASSLSHRGQGSGNTIYF,TGTGCCAGCAGCTTATCTCACAGGGGGCAAGGTTCTGGAAACACCATATATTTT
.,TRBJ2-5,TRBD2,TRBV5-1,CASSLAGGRVQETQYF,TGCGCCAGCAGCTTGGCGGGTGGGAGGGTCCAAGAGACCCAGTACTTC
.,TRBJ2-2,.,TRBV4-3,CASSQGTGYTGELFF,TGCGCCAGCAGCCAGGGGACTGGTTACACCGGGGAGCTGTTTTTT
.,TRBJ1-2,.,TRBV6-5,CASSGTYYGYTF,TGTGCCTCATCGGGGACGTACTATGGCTACACCTTC
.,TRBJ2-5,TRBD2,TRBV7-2,CASSTGAGLAGETQYF,TGTGCCAGCAGCACAGGGGCGGGACTAGCGGGAGAGACCCAGTACTTC
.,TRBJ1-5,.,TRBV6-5,CASSYLANQPQHF,TGTGCCAGCAGTTATTTGGCTAATCAGCCCCAGCATTTT
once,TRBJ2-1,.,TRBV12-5,CASGFWTGGPNEQFF,TGTGCTAGTGGTTTCTGGACTGGGGGTCCCAATGAGCAGTTCTTC
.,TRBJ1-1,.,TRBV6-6,CASSRRGDTEAFF,TGTGCCAGCAGCCGACGGGGAGACACTGAAGCTTTCTTT
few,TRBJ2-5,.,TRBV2,CASSEGQGIPTETQYF,TGTGCCAGCAGTGAAGGGCAGGGAATCCCGACAGAGACCCAGTACTTC
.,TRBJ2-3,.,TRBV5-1,CASSSLASTDTQYF,TGCGCCAGCAGCTCCCTTGCCAGCACAGATACGCAGTATTTT
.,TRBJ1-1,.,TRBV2,CASRAGITEAFF,TGTGCCAGCAGGGCCGGGATCACTGAAGCTTTCTTT
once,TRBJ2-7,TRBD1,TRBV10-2,CASSRDRGSYEQYF,TGCGCCAGCAGTCGGGACAGGGGTTCCTACGAGCAGTACTTC
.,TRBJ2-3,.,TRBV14,CASSQWRGSTDTQYF,TGTGCCAGCAGCCAGTGGCGGGGTAGCACAGATACGCAGTATTTT